One sample yielded the 3 T cell receptor beta chains listed below, sequenced in a study of blood T cell repertoires in COVID-19. TCRdb keeps only in-frame clones here, not all; method: immunoSEQ multiplex PCR. The data hold 110,000 to 150,000 clones, with about four fifths observed a single time. The sequencing sample was made of peripheral blood. Receptor source: a human donor in a cohort sampled during active COVID-19.

The V and J genes are TRBV4-2 and TRBJ2-1; the match to TRBD2 covers 12 bases. Germline V CDR1 and CDR2: LGHNA, YNFKEQ. The V segment lost 0 bases and the J segment 9 bases; nucleotides outside the gene matches: 9. CDR3 length equals 17 residues. CDR3 amino acids: CASSQDPSGGVIGEQFF. In DNA form, the CDR3 reads TGTGCCAGCAGCCAAGACCCTAGCGGGGGGGTCATTGGTGAGCAGTTCTTC.

The rearrangement links TRBV19 to TRBJ2-2; 8 bases match TRBD1. Germline V gene lookup returns CDR1 LNHDA and CDR2 SQIVND (reference sequence). Germline trimming cut 3 bases from V and 6 bases from J; bases unmatched to any gene: 6. The CDR3 consists of 15 residues. CDR3 amino acids: CASSIGQGAPGELFF. CDR3 DNA sequence: TGTGCCAGTAGTATTGGGCAGGGGGCCCCCGGGGAGCTGTTTTTT.

The chain couples TRBV28 to TRBJ1-2; D gene uncertain. The V end lost 7 bases, the J end lost 2 bases, and 14 bases lay between the germline ends. Germline-derived CDR1 and CDR2 are MDHEN and SYDVKM. CDR3 length: 14 residues. The CDR3 sequence: CASTLSPGNYGYTF. CDR3 coding DNA: TGTGCCAGCACCCTCTCCCCGGGGAACTATGGCTACACCTTC.